Below, 13 T cell receptor beta chains from the same sample are listed, as sequenced in a study of blood T cell repertoires in COVID-19. Using immunoSEQ multiplex PCR, the repertoire was profiled, and TCRdb retains in-frame clones only, with some absent. The sample has about 120,000 clones, about 72% seen once. The specimen sequenced was peripheral blood. The receptors here all came from a woman between 70 and 85 years old with acute or convalescent COVID-19.

This clone was seen more than once but under ten times. This rearrangement joins TRBV9 to TRBJ1-6; TRBD1 matches at 9 bases. V lost 4 bases to trimming and J lost 7 bases; unmatched junction nucleotides: 6. Germline V gene lookup returns CDR1 SGDLS and CDR2 YYNGEE. CDR3 length: 15 amino acids. The CDR3 loop reads CASSLGQGQNSPLHF. The CDR3 DNA reads as TGTGCCAGCAGCTTGGGACAGGGCCAAAATTCACCCCTCCACTTT.

Comments on this clone: This same CDR3 is encoded by further DNA sequences in the sample. The gene calls are TRBV3-1 (or the pseudogene TRBV3-2) and TRBJ2-5, with TRBD2 matching over 12 bases. The J segment lost 2 bases and the V segment lost 4 bases, leaving 5 bases of the junction unmatched. CDR1 and CDR2 (germline): LGHDT, YNNKEL (reference sequence). The CDR3 has 16 amino acids. In nucleotides, the CDR3 is TGTGCCAGCAGCCTCGGACTAGCGGGATATCAAGAGACCCAGTACTTC. Protein: CASSLGLAGYQETQYF.

The chain combines TRBV19 with TRBJ2-1, with D perhaps TRBD2 (6 bases). The CDR3 is 12 amino acids. Germline V CDR1 and CDR2: LNHDA, SQIVND (reference sequence). The V and J ends lost 8 bases and 5 bases respectively, with 10 bases between them. CDR3 region: CASQAGNNEQFF. The CDR3 DNA sequence: TGTGCCAGTCAAGCGGGTAACAATGAGCAGTTCTTC.

This chain links TRBV27 with TRBJ2-3, with 12 positions matching TRBD2. The CDR3 covers 16 residues. In germline, CDR1 is MNHEY, CDR2 SMNVEV (reference sequence). V lost 3 bases and J lost 3; bases outside the gene matches: 4. The CDR3: CASSLTSGGSTDTQYF. As DNA, the CDR3 is TGTGCCAGCAGTTTGACTAGCGGGGGATCGACAGATACGCAGTATTTT.

This clone was seen a few times. This rearrangement joins TRBV28 to TRBJ2-5; no firm D call. The germline V gene has CDR1 MDHEN and CDR2 SYDVKM. This CDR3 has 12 residues. V was trimmed by 5 bases and J by 5 bases, leaving 9 bases between them. CDR3 in amino acids: CASSRGSETQYF. The DNA for the CDR3 is TGTGCCAGCAGTCGAGGTAGTGAGACCCAGTACTTC.

This chain uses TRBV6-5 with TRBJ2-1, with 10 positions matching TRBD2. This CDR3 has 15 residues. V lost 3 bases to trimming and J lost 12 bases; unmatched junction nucleotides: 11. The germline V gene encodes CDR1 MNHEY and CDR2 SVGAGI. CDR3 coding DNA: TGTGCCAGCAGTTATGAGACTAGCGGGCCTAAGGGGCAGTTCTTC. Amino acids: CASSYETSGPKGQFF.

This chain joins TRBV5-6 and TRBJ1-1; D possibly corresponds to TRBD1 (5 bases). V lost 0 bases and J 5 bases, leaving 8 bases between the germline ends. This CDR3 spans 13 amino acids. Germline CDR1 and CDR2: SGHDT and YYEEEE. The CDR3 region is CASSLDQGTEAFF. The DNA of the CDR3 is TGTGCCAGCAGCTTGGATCAGGGAACTGAAGCTTTCTTT.

The chain is built from TRBV6-4 and TRBJ1-2; D might be TRBD1 (5 bases). Germline V CDR1 and CDR2: MRHNA, SNTAGT. Between the trimmed V and J ends, which lost 7 bases and 3 bases, there was a span of 15 bases. The CDR3 contains 14 residues. Here the CDR3 reads CASNFGRADYGYTF. As DNA, the CDR3 is TGTGCCAGCAACTTCGGCAGGGCCGACTATGGCTACACCTTC.

This sequence joins TRBV27 and TRBJ1-2; D ambiguous. The germline V gene encodes CDR1 MNHEY and CDR2 SMNVEV (reference sequence). The CDR3 is 15 residues long. Trimming removed 0 bases at V and 13 bases at J, with 21 bases between. The CDR3 here is CASSLSRQGGEERTF. The CDR3 DNA follows: TGTGCCAGCAGTTTATCAAGACAAGGTGGGGAGGAACGCACCTTC.

V and J are TRBV15 and TRBJ2-7; 7 positions match TRBD2. With 1 base clipped from V and 6 bases from J, the junction kept 12 bases outside the gene matches. Germline CDR1 and CDR2: LNHNV and YYDKDF (reference sequence). This CDR3 region has 16 residues. The CDR3 loop reads CATSRGLASGPGEQYF. The DNA for the CDR3 is TGTGCCACCAGCAGAGGACTAGCATCGGGACCAGGCGAGCAGTACTTC. Together with reference TRBV15 and TRBJ2-7, the CDR3 gives the full variable domain: DAMVIQNPRYQVTQFGKPVTLSCSQTLNHNVMYWYQQKSSQAPKLLFHYYDKDFNNEADTPDNFQSRRPNTSFCFLDIRSPGLGDTAMYLCATSRGLASGPGEQYFGPGTRLTVT.

The V and J genes are TRBV3-1 (or the pseudogene TRBV3-2) and TRBJ2-3; D remains ambiguous. Trimming removed 1 base from V and 6 bases from J, with 14 bases in between. The CDR3 spans 15 residues. Per the germline V gene, CDR1 is LGHDT and CDR2 is YNNKEL (reference sequence). The CDR3 is CASSQGRPKRDTQYF. The CDR3 bases are TGTGCCAGCAGCCAAGGACGACCTAAGAGGGATACGCAGTATTTT.

J is TRBJ2-2 and V is TRBV18, with 11 bases matching TRBD2. The ends lost 1 base at V and 7 bases at J; junction bases unmatched: 8. Germline lookup yields CDR1 KGHSH and CDR2 LQKENI. CDR3 length: 17 amino acids. CDR3 coding DNA: TGTGCCAGCTCACCACGCGAACTAGCGGGAGTGGTCGGGGAGCTGTTTTTT. It encodes CASSPRELAGVVGELFF.

This chain links TRBV3-1 (or the pseudogene TRBV3-2) with TRBJ1-1; 7 nucleotides match TRBD1. Germline CDR1 and CDR2: LGHDT and YNNKEL (reference sequence). This CDR3 has 14 amino acids. Germline trimming cut 3 bases from V and 0 bases from J; bases unmatched to any gene: 1. Here the CDR3 reads CASSQGQLNTEAFF. The CDR3 DNA reads TGTGCCAGCAGCCAGGGACAGTTGAACACTGAAGCTTTCTTT.